The rows below give T cell receptor beta chains drawn from one sample of a study of T cell changes during pregnancy in multiple sclerosis. Clones were read by immunoSEQ multiplex PCR, and TCRdb kept only the in-frame ones, dropping some. The repertoire includes around 100,000 clones, approximately 90% of them detected once, and 0.7% to 0.9% sits in the top ten. The starting material was peripheral blood, obtained in the second trimester of pregnancy. These receptors came from a female donor in good health, enrolled as a control in a pregnancy study. Both conserved end residues are part of each CDR3. A D gene is named only where the DNA matches it firmly. Some rows have no size entry. The others give once, few or many, or a class for an expanded clone.

clone_size | d_call | cdr3_length | j_call | v_call | cdr3_aa | cdr3_nt
- | - | 11 | TRBJ1-1 | TRBV21-1 | CASIPGPEAFF | TGTGCCAGCATCCCTGGGCCTGAAGCTTTCTTT
- | TRBD1 | 16 | TRBJ1-2 | TRBV5-1 | CASSSGARQGNYGYTF | TGCGCCAGCAGCTCGGGGGCTCGACAGGGGAACTATGGCTACACCTTC
- | - | 13 | TRBJ2-5 | TRBV7-2 | CASSGQSAETQYF | TGTGCCAGCAGCGGACAGAGCGCGGAGACCCAGTACTTC
- | - | 15 | TRBJ2-3 | TRBV7-2 | CANSFPGDPGDTQYF | TGTGCCAACAGCTTCCCGGGAGACCCGGGGGATACGCAGTATTTT
- | TRBD2 | 15 | TRBJ2-1 | TRBV2 | CASMGLAGDYNEQFF | TGTGCCAGCATGGGTCTAGCGGGGGACTACAATGAGCAGTTCTTC
- | - | 15 | TRBJ2-5 | TRBV28 | CASSPGQRRGETQYF | TGTGCCAGCAGTCCAGGCCAGAGACGGGGAGAGACCCAGTACTTC
- | TRBD1 | 17 | TRBJ1-2 | TRBV5-1 | CASRQSGTGITNYGYTF | TGCGCCAGCAGGCAATCCGGGACAGGGATTACTAACTATGGCTACACCTTC
- | - | 15 | TRBJ2-1 | TRBV19 | CASSIRRGGYNEQFF | TGTGCCAGTAGTATACGTCGGGGAGGCTACAATGAGCAGTTCTTC
few | - | 15 | TRBJ1-5 | TRBV7-9 | CASSLSQGWDQPQHF | TGTGCCAGCAGCTTATCGCAGGGCTGGGATCAGCCCCAGCATTTT
once | TRBD1 | 14 | TRBJ1-5 | TRBV9 | CASSGPGGFQPQHF | TGTGCCAGCAGCGGGCCAGGGGGCTTTCAGCCCCAGCATTTT
few | - | 13 | TRBJ1-5 | TRBV6-5 | CASSYTSNQPQHF | TGTGCCAGCAGTTACACTTCTAATCAGCCCCAGCATTTT
- | TRBD1 | 13 | TRBJ1-1 | TRBV9 | CASSVGTGTEAFF | TGTGCCAGCAGCGTAGGGACAGGCACTGAAGCTTTCTTT
once | - | 15 | TRBJ1-1 | TRBV7-2 | CASSLFGVVNTEAFF | TGTGCCAGCAGCTTATTCGGTGTGGTGAACACTGAAGCTTTCTTT
- | TRBD2 | 16 | TRBJ2-2 | TRBV7-2 | CASSSTSGRNTGELFF | TGTGCCAGCAGCTCAACTAGCGGGAGGAACACCGGGGAGCTGTTTTTT
- | TRBD2 | 17 | TRBJ2-2 | TRBV15 | CATSRDMASGNTGELFF | TGTGCCACCAGCAGAGATATGGCTAGCGGGAACACCGGGGAGCTGTTTTTT
- | TRBD1 | 19 | TRBJ2-2 | TRBV11-2 | CASSLGSETGGADTGELFF | TGTGCCAGCAGCTTAGGCAGTGAAACAGGGGGCGCCGACACCGGGGAGCTGTTTTTT
once | - | 15 | TRBJ2-7 | TRBV6-5 | CASRPTGTRVYEQYF | TGTGCCAGCAGGCCAACCGGGACTCGAGTCTACGAGCAGTACTTC
few | - | 15 | TRBJ1-1 | TRBV19 | CATKIGTEVNTEAFF | TGTGCCACTAAAATAGGAACGGAGGTGAACACTGAAGCTTTCTTT
- | TRBD1 | 18 | TRBJ2-3 | TRBV19 | CASSTDLWDRGYTDTQYF | TGTGCCAGTAGTACTGACCTCTGGGACAGGGGTTACACAGATACGCAGTATTTT
- | - | 15 | TRBJ2-5 | TRBV4-2 | CASSQEVNREETQYF | TGTGCCAGCAGCCAAGAAGTAAACAGGGAAGAGACCCAGTACTTC
- | - | 15 | TRBJ2-5 | TRBV6-5 | CASSRWTRGKETQYF | TGTGCCAGCAGTCGCTGGACCAGGGGCAAAGAGACCCAGTACTTC
- | - | 12 | TRBJ1-1 | TRBV29-1 | CSVMVGADKAFF | TGCAGCGTTATGGTGGGGGCTGACAAAGCTTTCTTT
- | - | 16 | TRBJ1-6 | TRBV9 | CASSVATGPDNSPLHF | TGTGCCAGCAGCGTAGCTACAGGACCAGACAATTCACCCCTCCACTTT
- | TRBD2 | 14 | TRBJ2-1 | TRBV11-3 | CASSSRTSGAEQFF | TGTGCCAGCAGCTCTCGGACTAGCGGGGCTGAGCAGTTCTTC
- | - | 13 | TRBJ2-7 | TRBV25-1 | CASSGGRSYEQYF | TGTGCCAGCAGTGGAGGGAGGTCCTACGAGCAGTACTTC
- | TRBD1 | 15 | TRBJ2-3 | TRBV2 | CASRLDRGPTDTQYF | TGTGCCAGCAGGCTGGACAGGGGACCCACAGATACGCAGTATTTT
- | - | 12 | TRBJ2-7 | TRBV28 | CASRSYSYEQYF | TGTGCCAGCAGGTCCTACTCCTACGAGCAGTACTTC